This paragraph covers one T cell receptor (beta chain) sequence. The antigen it recognizes is unknown. No base qualities exist here, and no much larger clone lies one base off it. The sample's time point label, in plain terms: baseline before first vaccination. Samples from vaccinated people were obtained from the UK trials COV001 and COV002, which included a single-blind randomized controlled phase 2/3 trial of AZD1222 (ChAdOx1 nCoV-19) in healthy adults. For TCRbeta chain sequencing, PBMC samples were collected from trial participants at day 0 and at day 28 after the second dose. The CDR3 regions of human TCRbeta chains were analyzed by immunosequencing. On the authors' methods: Repertoire TCRs were matched against a reference library of SARS-CoV-2-specific TCRs generated with the MIRA antigen-specificity platform. Breadth was defined as the fraction of unique TCRs that were SARS-CoV-2-associated, and depth was defined as the fraction of total T cells that were SARS-CoV-2-associated. Using the MIRA data, each spike-specific TCR was assigned both to the spike region to which the TCR was reactive and to a CD4 or CD8 class. Log10-transformed breadth and depth values were compared by one-way ANOVA with Sidak's multiple comparisons tests. Drawn from immuneACCESS, this table holds only the in-frame rearrangements with V and J called that TCRdb kept. Clones are partly lost; checked studies trace under half to an unresolved V gene and leave the rest unexplained. The DNA gave D and trimming, while V, J and clone size come from that table. The sample table contains some 99,000 clones; only one count was recorded for 70% to 90% of them. The ten most abundant clones make up about a sixth of the sample.

The data were obtained in a study of T cell responses to AZD1222 COVID-19 vaccine (dated by TCRdb to about 2021). Regarding the complete study: AZD1222 recipients given second doses at about 4 weeks or at about 12 weeks were pooled, since spike-specific TCR depth and breadth were not found to differ between the two schedules. TCR sequencing was performed for 230 to 250 trial participants, of whom around 200 were given two doses of AZD1222 and about 25 were given two doses of MenACWY control vaccine. Enrollment into the trials was organized by age into subgroups of 18-55, 56-69 and 70-plus years, and those subgroups contained roughly 140, 27 and 60 TCR-sequenced participants, respectively. General conclusions and limits of the study: Only 5 to 7 AZD1222 recipients were SARS-CoV-2 seropositive at baseline, limiting conclusions about previously exposed vaccinees. The 56-69-year group was small, and its depth increase did not reach significance, likely because of low power. Because no samples from the day 14 peak response were available, repertoires could be characterized only after the peak T cell response. Nearly half of unique spike-specific TCRs reportedly recognized epitopes outside regions mutated in the B.1.351 and B.1.1.7 variants. A significant rise in spike-specific TCR breadth and depth was observed after two AZD1222 doses relative to day 0 and relative to MenACWY recipients. Participants were mostly white British and included more females than males, and it was suggested by the authors that clonal diversity may have been underestimated. Vaccine-associated CD4 TCRs spanned the whole spike protein, with dominant responses in regions 160-218 and 743-854.

The CDR3 runs 15 amino acids, cysteine and phenylalanine included. CDR3 DNA only is kept here, 45 bases in frame from base 1. Based on the germline V gene (reference sequence), the CDR1 and CDR2 sequences are LNHNV and YYDKDF. Trimming at the junction amounts to 1 base on V and 0 bases on J, and the germline ends lie 10 bases apart. The sequence derives from an adult in good health. Sample: peripheral blood, taken on day 0 of AZD1222 vaccination. The chain couples TRBV15 to TRBJ2-7; a tentative D call is TRBD2 (6 bases match). For the CDR3, the sequence is CATSRAGGSSYEQYF. The DNA reads TGTGCCACCAGCAGAGCCGGGGGAAGCTCCTACGAGCAGTACTTC.